This T cell receptor beta chain was obtained from a study of vaccination and CD4 T cells after COVID-19. About this clonotype itself: The antigen is unknown.

The CDR3 loop spans 11 amino acids. Trimming removed 3 bases at V and 7 bases at J, with 6 bases between. Germline CDR1 is KGHSH and CDR2 is LQKENI. Noted treatment: roughly ten-day PBMC culture with coronavirus spike peptide pools or control peptides (ViraFEST assay). TCRs were sequenced by ViraFEST after antigen-specific T cells had been expanded with peptide pools. PCR positivity dates ran from March to December 2020, preceding US Alpha, Beta and Delta variants. An Oncomine TCR Beta short-read assay was used to sequence the DNA from cultured CD4+ T cells. Cultured CD4+ T cells yielded the extracted genomic DNA. Using its own MiXCR run on the PCR reads, TCRdb lists one record per CDR3 protein. Here the sample spans 15,000 to 18,000 distinct CDR3 sequences, 58% being singletons. Study results and caveats: Early post-infection timepoints were missing, and relatively few convalescent patients were studied.

The clonotype originates from a human donor who had recovered from COVID-19. The chain joins TRBV18 to TRBJ1-1; D gene unclear. Sequencing was carried out using CD4+ T cells from blood, cultured in vitro. The CDR3 DNA reads as TGTGCCAGCTCACCGCAGGATGAAGCTTTCTTT. Translation: CASSPQDEAFF.